This T cell receptor (beta chain) was recovered during a study of blood T cell repertoires in COVID-19. Looking at the study overall: COVID-19 samples from acute and convalescent phases originated in the United States, Italy and Spain. T cells, B-cell-depleted T cells, or PBMCs provided the cDNA or gDNA that served as material.

CDR3 length: 12 amino acids. Trimming took 4 bases from V and 8 from J, leaving 14 bases between them. Germline V gene lookup returns CDR1 GTSNPN and CDR2 SVGIG (reference sequence). As originally analysed: From reference gene primer amplification, estimates of nucleated cell counts were derived. Data came from immunoSEQ multiplex PCR; TCRdb stores just in-frame clones and leaves some out. V, J and clone size reflect that table, while D and trimming were determined from the DNA. Here the sample spans some 290,000 clones, about 90% being singletons. Material: peripheral blood. The clonotype was recovered from a woman between 50 and 59 years old who had recovered from COVID-19. The J gene is TRBJ1-2, the V gene TRBV30; D gene ambiguous. The CDR3 nucleotides read TGTGCCTGGACGGGGAGTATAATCGGCTACACCTTC. Amino acids: CAWTGSIIGYTF. The full variable domain, with the rest looked up from reference TRBV30 and TRBJ1-2, is SQTIHQWPATLVQPVGSPLSLECTVEGTSNPNLYWYRQAAGRGLQLLFYSVGIGQISSEVPQNLSASRPQDRQFILSSKKLLLSDSGFYLCAWTGSIIGYTFGSGTRLTVV.